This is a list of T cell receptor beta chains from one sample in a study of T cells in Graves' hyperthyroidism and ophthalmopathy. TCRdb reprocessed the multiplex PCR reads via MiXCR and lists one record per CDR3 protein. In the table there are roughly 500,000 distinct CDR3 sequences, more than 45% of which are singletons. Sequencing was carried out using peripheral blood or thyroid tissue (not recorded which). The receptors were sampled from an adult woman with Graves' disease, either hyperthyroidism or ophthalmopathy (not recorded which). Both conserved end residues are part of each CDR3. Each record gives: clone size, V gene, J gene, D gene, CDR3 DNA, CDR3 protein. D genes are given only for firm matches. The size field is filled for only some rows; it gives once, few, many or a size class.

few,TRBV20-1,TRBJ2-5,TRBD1,TGCAGTGCATCCAGGGGGCTGGTGTCCCAGTACTTC,CSASRGLVSQYF
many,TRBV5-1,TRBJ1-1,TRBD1,TGCGCCAGCAGCTTCGGGCAGGGGGCCACTGAAGCTTTCTTT,CASSFGQGATEAFF
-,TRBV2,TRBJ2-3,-,TGTGCCAGCGGACGGGATACGCAGTATTTT,CASGRDTQYF
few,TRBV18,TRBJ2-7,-,TGTGCCAGCTCACCCTTGACAATCGCCCCCTACGAGCAGTACTTC,CASSPLTIAPYEQYF
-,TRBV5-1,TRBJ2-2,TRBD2,TGCGCCAGCAGACTATCCGGGGTAGCGGGAGCGGTCGGGGAGCTGTTTTTT,CASRLSGVAGAVGELFF
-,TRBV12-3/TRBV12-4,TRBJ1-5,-,TGTGCCAGCAGCTATGGCGGGGGCGCGTGGCAGCCCCAGCATTTT,CASSYGGGAWQPQHF
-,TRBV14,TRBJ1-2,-,TGTGCCAGCAGCCAAGTCTGGGTGAACTCCTACACCTTC,CASSQVWVNSYTF
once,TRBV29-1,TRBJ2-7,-,TGCAGCGTTGAAGGGAGCTCCAGTAGCGAGCAGTACTTC,CSVEGSSSSEQYF
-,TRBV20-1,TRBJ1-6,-,TGCAGTGCTAGTTTGGCCAGGGGCAATTCACCCCTCCACTTT,CSASLARGNSPLHF
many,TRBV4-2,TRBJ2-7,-,TGTGCCAGCAGCCTCTCTCCGGGTCTTGGGAGCGAGCAGTACTTC,CASSLSPGLGSEQYF